This T cell receptor (beta chain) is from a study of cytomegalovirus exposure and HLA in healthy donors. Turning to the study itself: Membership in the Caucasian-associated ancestry cluster was found for about 84% of approximately 400 genotyped donors. Study conclusions and caveats: In vitro testing confirmed a few CMV-associated chains as specific for CMV antigens. A later analysis found that most CMV-associated TCR beta chains appeared HLA-restricted. There were some V segments, including TRBV6-2 and TRBV6-3, excluded as indistinguishable.

On this clone itself: Its antigen is currently unknown.

The PCR contained 60 Vbeta and 13 Jbeta primers. Sequencing used immunoSEQ multiplex PCR; TCRdb keeps in-frame clones, though not all of them. Of about 170,000 clones listed, about 85% are singletons. The CDR3 contains 15 residues. Trimming removed 2 bases from V and 3 bases from J; junction bases left unmatched: 5. CDR1 is ENHRY and CDR2 is SYGVKD in the germline V gene. The receptor's source is a boy aged 2 to 10 in good health and CMV-seronegative. The sample taken for sequencing was PBMCs. This chain uses TRBV10-3 with TRBJ2-7, with 9 nucleotides matching TRBD1. The CDR3 DNA sequence: TGTGCCATCAGTGAGGACCCGACAGGGGGCTACGAGCAGTACTTC. Protein: CAISEDPTGGYEQYF.